A single sample gave rise to the 9 T cell receptor beta chains below, sequenced in a study of T cells in Graves' hyperthyroidism and ophthalmopathy. Amplification of TCR beta CDR3 regions was performed using RNA transcripts as template. An initial round of RT-PCR targeting the TCR CDR3 relied on the HTBI primer set. MiXCR, applied by TCRdb to the multiplex PCR reads, yields one record per CDR3 protein. The sample holds roughly 700,000 distinct CDR3 sequences, around 16% seen once. The sample taken for sequencing was blood. The receptor source for this set is a man aged 45 to 65 with Graves' hyperthyroidism.

In DNA, the CDR3 is TGTGCCAGCAGCTTGGGTACTAGCGGGAGGAGGGAAGAGACCCAGTACTTC. It encodes CASSLGTSGRREETQYF. The chain links TRBV12-3 or TRBV12-4 to TRBJ2-5; 12 bases map to TRBD2. The CDR3 spans 17 residues. The trim removed 6 bases at V and 3 bases at J, leaving 11 bases unmatched.

This chain uses TRBV29-1 with TRBJ2-2; 8 bases are a match to TRBD1. Germline CDR1 reads SQVTM; CDR2 reads ANQGSEA. There are 15 residues in the CDR3. Trimming cost V 7 bases and J 0 bases; bases outside gene matches: 7. This CDR3 reads CSARAGGANTGELFF. The CDR3 nucleotides read TGCAGCGCTCGAGCAGGGGGCGCGAACACCGGGGAGCTGTTTTTT.

The sample holds a few counts of this clonotype. The V gene is TRBV27, the J gene TRBJ2-3; 12 positions match TRBD2. Germline CDR1 MNHEY, CDR2 SMNVEV (reference sequence). This CDR3 region has 17 residues. The J segment lost 6 bases and the V segment lost 4 bases, leaving 11 bases of the junction unmatched. The CDR3 DNA follows: TGTGCCAGCAGTTCCGCCTCACTAGCGGGAGGAGGGGATACGCAGTATTTT. This gives the protein CASSSASLAGGGDTQYF.

This clonotype was seen at least ten times. The J gene is TRBJ2-5, the V gene TRBV27; D might be TRBD1 (6 bases). Trimming took 2 bases from V and 5 from J, leaving 15 bases between them. The CDR3 is made up of 15 amino acids. Per the germline V gene, CDR1 is MNHEY and CDR2 is SMNVEV (reference sequence). The CDR3 loop is CASSLAGARLETQYF. Here the CDR3 DNA reads TGTGCCAGCAGTTTAGCAGGGGCGAGGCTGGAGACCCAGTACTTC.

The chain links TRBV20-1 to TRBJ2-1; possible D gene TRBD1, 7 bases. The CDR3 is made up of 12 amino acids. Germline-derived CDR1 and CDR2 are DFQATT and SNEGSKA (reference sequence). V was clipped by 5 bases and J by 8 bases, with 13 bases between them. The CDR3 nucleotides read TGCAGTGCTCCCCCCAGGGGGGATGAGCAGTTCTTC. Encoded protein: CSAPPRGDEQFF.

The chain couples TRBV7-6 to TRBJ2-5; 12 nucleotides line up with TRBD1. The V gene's germline CDR1 is SGHVS and CDR2 FNYEAQ. CDR3 length: 15 residues. Trimming at V came to 3 bases and at J to 5 bases, leaving 4 bases not matched to a gene. CDR3 in amino acids: CASSLGTGGPETQYF. The CDR3 DNA is TGTGCCAGCAGCTTGGGGACAGGGGGCCCTGAGACCCAGTACTTC. Complete variable domain (other parts from reference TRBV7-6 and TRBJ2-5): GAGVSQSPRYKVTKRGQDVALRCDPISGHVSLYWYRQALGQGPEFLTYFNYEAQQDKSGLPNDRFSAERPEGSISTLTIQRTEQRDSAMYRCASSLGTGGPETQYFGPGTRLLVL.

CDR3 sequence: CASRPDRSPGNTIYF. The CDR3 DNA is TGTGCCAGCAGACCGGACAGAAGCCCTGGAAACACCATATATTTT. The chain has TRBV6-1 and TRBJ1-3; D is perhaps TRBD1 (6 bases). Germline CDR1 reads MNHNS; CDR2 reads SASEGT. CDR3 length equals 15 residues. With 6 bases removed from V and 2 bases from J, the gap between germline ends came to 14 bases.

In this sample, this clonotype turned up a few times. The chain carries TRBV20-1 and TRBJ2-1; D is unresolved. The CDR3 has 14 residues. Germline V gives CDR1 DFQATT, CDR2 SNEGSKA (reference sequence). Trimming took off 5 bases at V and 1 base at J, with 12 bases between the two ends. In nucleotides, the CDR3 is TGCAGTGCTCTCTCCATGGGGTCCTACAATGAGCAGTTCTTC. It translates to CSALSMGSYNEQFF.

This clonotype was observed many times. The V and J genes are TRBV29-1 and TRBJ1-5; D gene unclear. The CDR3 covers 13 residues. The ends were cut back, 3 bases at V and 4 bases at J, with 10 bases in the middle. Germline CDR1 is SQVTM and CDR2 is ANQGSEA. This chain's CDR3 is CSVEFGRNQPQHF. CDR3 nucleotide sequence: TGCAGCGTTGAGTTCGGCAGGAATCAGCCCCAGCATTTT.